The following is a T cell receptor (beta chain) sequence with its context. In this sample, this clone turned up a few times. The antigen it binds to is not known. Per-base quality was not reported, and no clone a single base away is much larger than it. Other nucleotide sequences from this sample produce the same CDR3. The immunoSEQ Assay, a bias-controlled multiplex PCR, was used to amplify TCRbeta CDR3 regions from genomic DNA. In the authors' own workflow: Nucleated cell counts per sample were estimated from amplification of reference gene primers within the assay. To quantify the absolute abundance of each unique TCRbeta CDR3 rearrangement, sequence reads were collapsed and filtered. Productive Simpson clonality was computed per sample as the square root of Simpson's diversity index over productive rearrangements. Imported from immuneACCESS, the table was reduced by TCRdb to in-frame sequences with V and J called. These copies leave out some clones; in studies compared against another copy, an unresolved V gene accounts for under half, and the cause of the remainder is not known. The V and J calls and the clone size are those of that table, but D and trimming were determined from the DNA. The sample table lists some 250,000 clones, about 79% of them with a count of one. Roughly 9.6% of the sample is held by the ten biggest clonotypes.

A distance of 10 bases separates the germline ends of V and J, which lose 1 base and 0 bases respectively. Including the terminal cysteine and phenylalanine, the CDR3 comprises 16 residues. The kept DNA is CDR3 alone, 48 bases in frame from the first base. Per the germline V gene, SGHTA is the CDR1 and FQGNSA is the CDR2. This record belongs to a study of blood T cell repertoires in COVID-19 (TCRdb year 2020). Describing the broader study: Samples from collaborators originated in the United States, Italy and Spain and spanned both the acute and convalescent phases of COVID-19. The material from the prospective study consisted of cDNA or gDNA derived from T cells, B-cell-depleted T cells, or PBMCs. Subjects who had been exposed to COVID-19, were actively infected with it, or had recovered from it provided the deeply sampled blood TCRbeta repertoires that made up the dataset. The repertoires were made available in a free public database intended to serve as a resource for research on the immune response to SARS-CoV-2. Samples were obtained from the ongoing ImmuneRACE study (first 160 participants) and from some 1,200 subjects provided by 6 global collaborators. Nearly every sample came with metadata listing a de-identified subject ID, COVID-19 status, age in years and sex. Where available, HLA class I and class II types were obtained from metadata supplied by the sample provider rather than from assay-based typing.

Whole blood was collected in K2EDTA tubes by collaborating institutions according to the institutions' own protocols. For TCRbeta analysis, collaborators shipped samples in one of three forms: frozen whole blood, isolated PBMCs, or DNA extracted from either of those sample types. Broader findings and caveats from the paper: The quantity of clinical and demographic metadata differed by source and by participant and was supplied without curation.

The V and J genes are TRBV7-2 and TRBJ2-1; a tentative D call is TRBD2 (6 bases match). The TCR was taken from a woman aged 80 or over with acute or convalescent COVID-19. The sample consisted of peripheral blood. The DNA sequence follows: TGTGCCAGCAGCTTAGATGGGGGGAGCTCCTACAATGAGCAGTTCTTC. Its protein is CASSLDGGSSYNEQFF.